Below are 11 T cell receptor beta chains sequenced from a single sample in a study of T cell repertoires in cytomegalovirus infection (dated by TCRdb to the late 2010s). The listed sequencing device is Illumina HiSeq 1500. In-frame beta chains were kept once TCRdb had trimmed the public reads at Q25 with fastp and called clones with MiXCR. Identical CDR3 protein sequences are pooled into one entry, listed with their most common genes and DNA. The sample profile shows roughly 990,000 distinct CDR3 sequences; around 31% of them were found once. The ten largest clones take up over 12% of the sample. The meaning of the sample's treatment or condition label: in vitro stimulation with specific CMV peptide epitopes to enrich CMV-specific T cells. No antigen has been assigned to these receptors. The sequences come from cultured CD8+ T cells from PBMCs, collected from culture after CMV antigen stimulation. The receptor source for this set is a human donor in good health (CMV status not recorded). Some clones in this sample may be carry-over from other donors' samples.

This CDR3 is CVSSQDSGEQYV. The CDR3, as DNA: TGTGTCAGCAGCCAAGATTCGGGAGAGCAGTACGTC. This sequence joins TRBV14 and TRBJ2-7, with D maybe TRBD2 (5 bases). CDR1 is SGHDN and CDR2 is FVKESK in the germline V gene. There are 12 residues in the CDR3.

The chain uses TRBV6-8 and TRBJ2-2, with D hard to call. Trimming removed 3 bases from V and 4 bases from J, with 9 bases in between. CDR3 length equals 14 residues. CDR1 MNHGY and CDR2 SAAAGT come from the germline V gene. CDR3 coding DNA: TGTGCCAGCAGTTATTCCGAATTCACCGGGGAGCTGTTTTTT. This gives the protein CASSYSEFTGELFF.

This clonotype was seen repeatedly, ten times or more. The CDR3 DNA reads as TGTGCCAGCAGCCCCAGTGAGAGGGTACCTGCTTTCTTT. The encoded protein is CASSPSERVPAFF. J is TRBJ1-1 and V is TRBV7-6; the D is unclear. With 5 bases removed from V and 11 bases from J, the gap between germline ends came to 18 bases. Germline CDR1 is SGHVS and CDR2 is FNYEAQ. This CDR3 spans 13 amino acids.

This chain uses TRBV27 with TRBJ2-3; the match to TRBD1 covers 7 bases. From germline, CDR1 is MNHEY and CDR2 SMNVEV (reference sequence). Trimming took 3 bases from V and 3 from J; bases not matched to a gene: 3. The length of the CDR3 is 14 residues. Here the CDR3 DNA reads TGTGCCAGCAGTTTTGAGGGGGCAACAGATACGCAGTATTTT. Its protein is CASSFEGATDTQYF.

This clonotype was seen only once. This sequence joins TRBV6-5 and TRBJ2-2, with a tentative D call TRBD1 (5 bases). Trimming cost V 9 bases and J 7 bases, with 12 bases left between them. Germline V gene sequence: CDR1 MNHEY, CDR2 SVGAGI. CDR3 length: 12 residues. The CDR3 protein is CASYRGYGELFF. The CDR3 bases are TGTGCCAGTTATAGGGGTTACGGGGAGCTGTTTTTT.

This clonotype has only a few counts. The chain combines TRBV2 with TRBJ2-7, with D perhaps matching TRBD1 or TRBD2 (5 bases each). The CDR3 loop spans 12 amino acids. Germline V CDR1 and CDR2: SNHLY, FYNNEI. Trimming shortened V by 11 bases and J by 6 bases, and 17 bases separated the two germline ends. CDR3 in DNA: TGTGCCCGCCGGGACCGAGGGTCCGAGCAGTACGTC. Protein: CARRDRGSEQYV.

On this clonotype itself: Being one base from a much bigger clone, this may be a read error. The chain couples TRBV6-1 to TRBJ2-1, with D hard to call. Germline CDR1 is MNHNS and CDR2 is SASEGT. The CDR3 has 16 residues. V was clipped by 1 base and J by 2 bases, with 12 bases between them. The DNA for the CDR3 is TGTGCCAGCAGTGAAGACGCGACCCGCACCTACAATGAGCAGTTCTTC. Protein sequence: CASSEDATRTYNEQFF.

This clonotype was picked up a small number of times. This chain links TRBV7-9 with TRBJ2-1; tentatively, D is TRBD2 (7 bases). There are 16 residues in the CDR3. Germline CDR1 reads SEHNR; CDR2 reads FQNEAQ (reference sequence). Deletions cut 1 base from V and 2 bases from J, with 12 bases between. The CDR3 region has the DNA TGTGCCAGCAGCTTAGAGGCGGGGGCCCCCTACAATGAGCAGTTCTTC. It specifies CASSLEAGAPYNEQFF. Using reference TRBV7-9 and TRBJ2-1 for the parts outside the CDR3, the full variable domain is DTGVSQNPRHKITKRGQNVTFRCDPISEHNRLYWYRQTLGQGPEFLTYFQNEAQLEKSRLLSDRFSAERPKGSFSTLEIQRTEQGDSAMYLCASSLEAGAPYNEQFFGPGTRLTVL.

This clonotype was recorded a few times. The CDR3, as DNA: TGTGCCAGCAGCTTAGTGGACGCGGATACGCAGTATTTT. Amino acid sequence: CASSLVDADTQYF. This chain uses TRBV7-6 with TRBJ2-3; D is unclear. The CDR3 runs 13 residues. V lost 1 base to trimming and J lost 6 bases, with 8 bases between them. CDR1 and CDR2 from the germline V gene are SGHVS and FNYEAQ.

This clonotype was counted a single time. The chain uses TRBV7-9 and TRBJ2-5; no clear D. The CDR3 runs to 15 residues. Trimming cost V 2 bases and J 2 bases, with 12 bases left between them. Germline V lookup: CDR1 SEHNR, CDR2 FQNEAQ (reference sequence). The CDR3 is CASSLTVDLQETQYF. CDR3 nucleotides: TGTGCCAGCAGCTTAACTGTAGACCTACAAGAGACCCAGTACTTC.

This clonotype was found a few times. This chain joins TRBV7-9 and TRBJ2-7; a possible D gene is TRBD1 (6 bases). Germline V CDR1 and CDR2: SEHNR, FQNEAQ (reference sequence). The CDR3 runs 15 residues. V was clipped by 4 bases and J by 2 bases, with 15 bases between them. The CDR3 bases are TGTGCCAGCAGCTCCCAGAAGTCAGGGGCCTACGAGCAGTACTTC. It yields the protein CASSSQKSGAYEQYF. Supplemented by reference TRBV7-9 and TRBJ2-7, the full variable domain reads DTGVSQNPRHKITKRGQNVTFRCDPISEHNRLYWYRQTLGQGPEFLTYFQNEAQLEKSRLLSDRFSAERPKGSFSTLEIQRTEQGDSAMYLCASSSQKSGAYEQYFGPGTRLTVT.